Listed below are T cell receptor beta chains from one sample, sequenced in a study of Graves' ophthalmopathy and Graves' hyperthyroidism. Via MiXCR, TCRdb re-called the multiplex PCR reads, giving one row per CDR3 protein. The sample carries more than 550,000 distinct CDR3 sequences, about 38% recorded once. Sequencing was carried out using peripheral blood. These receptors came from an adult man with Graves' ophthalmopathy. Both conserved end residues are part of each CDR3. D genes are given only for firm matches. The size field is filled for only some rows; it gives once, few, many or a size class.

TRBJ2-5 | - | TRBV25-1 | - | CAGSEYNPGEAPGTTQETQYF | TGTGCCGGCAGTGAATATAACCCAGGGGAGGCCCCCGGGACTACTCAAGAGACCCAGTACTTC
TRBJ2-5 | many | TRBV2 | - | CASSESEGPPETQYF | TGTGCCAGCAGTGAATCAGAAGGTCCGCCGGAGACCCAGTACTTC
TRBJ2-5 | - | TRBV19 | TRBD1 | CASSIKTGVGQETQYF | TGTGCCAGTAGTATCAAGACAGGGGTCGGCCAAGAGACCCAGTACTTC
TRBJ1-2 | few | TRBV7-9 | - | CASSLGTGPFYGYTF | TGTGCCAGCAGCCTCGGTACAGGGCCCTTCTATGGCTACACCTTC
TRBJ2-7 | few | TRBV18 | - | CASSPPDALPYEQYF | TGTGCCAGCTCACCACCCGACGCCTTACCGTACGAGCAGTACTTC
TRBJ2-5 | many | TRBV5-1 | TRBD2 | CASSSTTSGAPQETQYF | TGCGCCAGCAGCTCGACGACTAGCGGGGCACCCCAAGAGACCCAGTACTTC
TRBJ1-2 | many | TRBV15 | - | CATSRDRGRYGYTF | TGTGCCACCAGCAGAGATCGAGGGAGGTATGGCTACACCTTC
TRBJ1-1 | - | TRBV12-3/TRBV12-4 | - | CASSFSGIHNTEAFF | TGTGCCAGCAGTTTTTCCGGGATTCATAACACTGAAGCTTTCTTT
TRBJ1-1 | - | TRBV29-1 | - | CSVEEQGKAFF | TGCAGCGTTGAAGAACAGGGTAAAGCTTTCTTT
TRBJ2-7 | many | TRBV12-3/TRBV12-4 | - | CASSPLDSSYEQYF | TGTGCCAGCAGTCCCCTGGACAGCTCCTACGAGCAGTACTTC
TRBJ1-4 | - | TRBV20-1 | TRBD1 | CSGTGTANEKLFF | TGCAGTGGCACCGGGACAGCTAATGAAAAACTGTTTTTT
TRBJ2-2 | - | TRBV7-9 | - | CASSENVGIGELFF | TGTGCCAGCAGCGAGAATGTGGGAATCGGGGAGCTGTTTTTT
TRBJ2-2 | many | TRBV7-2 | - | CASTSTGELFF | TGTGCCAGCACATCGACCGGGGAGCTGTTTTTT
TRBJ2-5 | few | TRBV12-3/TRBV12-4 | TRBD2 | CASSSHIAGGRETQYF | TGTGCCAGCAGTTCGCACATAGCGGGGGGGCGCGAGACCCAGTACTTC
TRBJ1-2 | many | TRBV9 | - | CASSHHIRQSGNGYTF | TGTGCCAGCAGCCATCACATCCGGCAGTCCGGGAATGGCTACACCTTC
TRBJ1-1 | many | TRBV19 | - | CASSSPREAFF | TGTGCCAGTAGTTCTCCCAGGGAAGCTTTCTTT
TRBJ1-5 | many | TRBV24-1 | - | CATSDRQSFSNQPQHF | TGTGCCACCAGTGACCGACAGTCTTTTAGCAATCAGCCCCAGCATTTT
TRBJ1-1 | many | TRBV12-3/TRBV12-4 | - | CASSPARVGTEAFF | TGTGCCAGCAGCCCCGCTAGGGTAGGCACTGAAGCTTTCTTT
TRBJ1-1 | - | TRBV29-1 | TRBD1 | CSVLGQGTEAFF | TGCAGCGTGCTGGGACAGGGTACTGAAGCTTTCTTT
TRBJ1-5 | - | TRBV25-1 | - | CASTGEQPQHF | TGTGCCAGCACGGGAGAACAGCCCCAGCATTTT
TRBJ1-4 | many | TRBV29-1 | - | CSRDEKLFF | TGCAGCCGGGACGAAAAACTGTTTTTT
TRBJ2-5 | many | TRBV7-9 | - | CASALKTQYF | TGTGCCAGCGCCCTAAAGACCCAGTACTTC
TRBJ1-4 | many | TRBV5-5 | - | CASSGSSLPEKLFF | TGTGCCAGCAGCGGATCGTCCTTGCCTGAAAAACTGTTTTTT
TRBJ1-2 | many | TRBV9 | - | CASSDGQPYGYTF | TGTGCCAGCAGCGATGGACAGCCCTATGGCTACACCTTC
TRBJ1-5 | - | TRBV25-1 | - | CASSEFPGFSQPQHF | TGTGCCAGCAGTGAATTTCCAGGGTTTAGTCAGCCCCAGCATTTT
TRBJ2-5 | many | TRBV7-3 | TRBD2 | CASSERGGGTQYF | TGTGCCAGCAGTGAGCGGGGGGGAGGGACCCAGTACTTC
TRBJ1-6 | - | TRBV2 | - | CASSERGRSPLHF | TGTGCCAGCAGCGAACGGGGACGGTCACCCCTCCACTTT
TRBJ1-1 | many | TRBV7-9 | - | CASTLREGSTEAFF | TGTGCCAGCACCCTAAGGGAAGGTTCCACTGAAGCTTTCTTT
TRBJ2-3 | few | TRBV20-1 | - | CSARVSTDTQYF | TGCAGTGCTAGAGTTTCCACAGATACGCAGTATTTT
TRBJ1-2 | many | TRBV25-1 | - | CASSEFSNDGYTF | TGTGCCAGCAGTGAATTTTCCAACGATGGCTACACCTTC
TRBJ2-5 | many | TRBV14 | - | CASSQDFSQETQYF | TGTGCCAGCAGCCAAGATTTCAGTCAAGAGACCCAGTACTTC
TRBJ1-1 | many | TRBV20-1 | TRBD1 | CSARGDRGGTEAFF | TGCAGTGCTAGGGGAGACAGGGGAGGCACTGAAGCTTTCTTT
TRBJ1-1 | many | TRBV27 | - | CASSLLRGTEAFF | TGTGCCAGCAGTTTGCTCAGGGGCACTGAAGCTTTCTTT
TRBJ1-5 | many | TRBV24-1 | - | CATSGRGGQPQHF | TGTGCCACCAGTGGCAGGGGCGGCCAGCCCCAGCATTTT
TRBJ2-5 | many | TRBV7-7 | TRBD2 | CASSLLGGGHQETQYF | TGTGCTAGCAGCCTACTAGGCGGGGGGCACCAAGAGACCCAGTACTTC
TRBJ2-7 | - | TRBV7-9 | TRBD1 | CASSLETGVGPNQYF | TGTGCCAGCAGCTTAGAGACAGGGGTCGGGCCGAATCAGTACTTC
TRBJ2-7 | few | TRBV20-1 | TRBD2 | CSARASGRGFEQYF | TGCAGTGCTAGAGCAAGCGGGAGAGGATTCGAGCAGTACTTC
TRBJ2-7 | - | TRBV24-1 | - | CATSDVTNEQYF | TGTGCCACCAGTGATGTAACTAACGAGCAGTACTTC
TRBJ1-4 | many | TRBV2 | - | CASSGTGPGEKLFF | TGTGCCAGCAGTGGTACCGGCCCTGGCGAAAAACTGTTTTTT
TRBJ2-5 | many | TRBV19 | - | CASRTTPGGGETQYF | TGTGCCAGCCGTACAACCCCTGGGGGGGGCGAGACCCAGTACTTC
TRBJ2-7 | - | TRBV12-5 | TRBD2 | CASASGGGREQYF | TGTGCTAGTGCCTCTGGGGGAGGGAGGGAGCAGTACTTC
TRBJ1-3 | many | TRBV29-1 | - | CSVVKQVGNTIYF | TGCAGCGTGGTCAAGCAAGTGGGAAACACCATATATTTT
TRBJ1-2 | - | TRBV10-3 | - | CASSLYTGLNYGYTF | TGTGCCAGCAGTTTATATACGGGATTGAACTATGGCTACACCTTC
TRBJ2-3 | few | TRBV7-9 | - | CAQTSQIRTDTQYF | TGTGCACAAACTAGCCAAATACGCACAGATACGCAGTATTTT
TRBJ1-2 | many | TRBV19 | - | CASSEYTSTGYTF | TGTGCCAGTAGCGAATACACCAGCACTGGCTACACCTTC